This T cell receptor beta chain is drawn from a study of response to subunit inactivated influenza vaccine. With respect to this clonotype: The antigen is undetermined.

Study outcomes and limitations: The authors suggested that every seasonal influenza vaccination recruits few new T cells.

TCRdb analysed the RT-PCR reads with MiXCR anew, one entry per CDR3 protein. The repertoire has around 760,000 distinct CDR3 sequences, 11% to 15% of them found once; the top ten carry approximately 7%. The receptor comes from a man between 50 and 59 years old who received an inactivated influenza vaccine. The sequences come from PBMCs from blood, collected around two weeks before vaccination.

The DNA for the CDR3 is TGTGCCAGCAGCGCCCTATACGAGCAGTACTTC. It codes for CASSALYEQYF. V and J are TRBV7-9 and TRBJ2-7, with D hard to call. Trimming stripped 5 bases from V and 4 bases from J, with 6 bases between. CDR1 is SEHNR and CDR2 is FQNEAQ in the germline V gene (reference sequence). There are 11 residues in the CDR3.